This TCR beta chain was recorded in a study of T cells in Graves' hyperthyroidism and ophthalmopathy. Not enrolled were patients with uncontrolled infection, other autoimmune disease, pregnancy or lactation. There were TCR beta CDR3 regions amplified from RNA transcripts. The TCR CDR3 first-round RT-PCR relied on the HTBI primer set. TCRdb reprocessed the multiplex PCR reads via MiXCR and lists one record per CDR3 protein. The data show some 200,000 distinct CDR3 sequences, around 16% seen once. Trimming removed 6 bases from V and 4 bases from J; junction bases left unmatched: 8. Germline-derived CDR1 and CDR2 are SNHLY and FYNNEI. This CDR3 has 14 amino acids.

This sequence joins TRBV2 and TRBJ1-1; 7 positions match TRBD1. Sample: blood. The sequence was collected from a woman aged 50 to 60 with Graves' hyperthyroidism. Here the CDR3 DNA reads TGTGCCAGCAGCACTAACAGGGGAGGCACTGAAGCTTTCTTT. It codes for CASSTNRGGTEAFF.